Sequencing of this TCR beta chain was carried out in a study of OX40 agonist ivuxolimab in advanced cancers. Study information: Patients were roughly 83% male with ages about 23 to 80, mean about 65.

Blood was sampled at baseline, cycle 4 day 1, and cycle 7 day 1. This CDR3 comprises 15 residues. The V and J ends lost 1 base and 0 bases respectively, with 9 bases between them. From germline, CDR1 is SGHTA and CDR2 FQGNSA. The data were produced by immunoSEQ multiplex PCR, yet TCRdb's version contains in-frame clones alone and is incomplete. The table records about 94,000 clones, around 87% of them present only once. V is TRBV7-2 and J is TRBJ1-1; tentatively, D is TRBD1 (5 bases). The receptor's source is an adult with an advanced solid tumor such as melanoma, head and neck, liver or kidney cancer. The material was CD4+ or CD8+ T cells sorted from blood, obtained in a trial of the OX40 agonist ivuxolimab. CDR3 DNA sequence: TGTGCCAGCAGCTTAGACGGGGGGGTGAACACTGAAGCTTTCTTT. Its protein is CASSLDGGVNTEAFF.